This T cell receptor beta chain was observed in a study of OX40 agonist ivuxolimab in advanced cancers. Study as a whole: Each patient was given ivuxolimab into a vein every 2 weeks, at 0.01 to 10 mg/kg. Whole-study results and caveats: CD4+ T cells averaged fewer expanded clones than CD8+ T cells.

Samples of blood were obtained at baseline, on cycle 4 day 1, and on cycle 7 day 1. Here immunoSEQ multiplex PCR was the method, and the copy in TCRdb shows in-frame clones only, minus some. The table lists tens of thousands of clones, around nine tenths of them singletons. Points on this clone: Its cognate antigen is unknown.

The CDR3 sequence is 16 residues long. Trimming took 3 bases from V and 9 from J; bases not matched to a gene: 9. Germline values: CDR1 SGDLS, CDR2 YYNGEE. Sequencing was performed on CD4+ or CD8+ T cells sorted from blood, taken in a trial of the OX40 agonist ivuxolimab. The genes are TRBV9 and TRBJ2-1; TRBD2 matches 13 bases. This TCR was sampled from an adult with an advanced solid tumor such as melanoma, head and neck, liver or kidney cancer. CDR3 amino acids: CASSGTGTSGTGEQFF. CDR3 coding DNA: TGTGCCAGCAGCGGAACCGGGACTAGCGGGACGGGTGAGCAGTTCTTC.